Listed below are T cell receptor beta chains from one sample, sequenced in a study of control samples from healthy donors and cancer patients. Produced via immunoSEQ multiplex PCR; TCRdb's table is partial and in-frame only. The table has over 150,000 clones, approximately 94% seen once. The sample taken for sequencing was blood. Receptors originate from a woman aged 18-35 years in good health. CDR3s include the opening cysteine and the closing phenylalanine or tryptophan. A D gene is named only where the DNA matches it firmly. Only part of the rows carry a size: once, few, many, or a class if the clone is expanded.

clone_size j_call d_call v_call cdr3_aa cdr3_nt
. TRBJ1-6 . TRBV11-3 CASSPGPENSPLHF TGTGCCAGCAGCCCGGGGCCTGAAAATTCACCCCTCCACTTT
. TRBJ1-1 . TRBV7-2 CASSSPPWENTEAFF TGTGCCAGCAGCTCCCCACCCTGGGAGAACACTGAAGCTTTCTTT
. TRBJ2-1 TRBD2 TRBV11-3 CASSLGRGGGRNEQFF TGTGCCAGCAGCTTAGGGCGCGGGGGGGGTAGAAATGAGCAGTTCTTC
. TRBJ2-7 . TRBV6-5 CAGGVAASYEQYF TGTGCCGGGGGAGTTGCGGCGTCCTACGAGCAGTACTTC
. TRBJ2-1 TRBD2 TRBV2 CASSRIVTSGIDEQFF TGTGCCAGCAGCAGAATTGTGACTAGCGGGATCGATGAGCAGTTCTTC
. TRBJ1-3 . TRBV5-1 CASSQDPRRENTIYF TGCGCCAGCAGCCAGGACCCACGAAGAGAAAACACCATATATTTT
. TRBJ1-2 TRBD1 TRBV7-6 CASSLAGDREYGYTF TGTGCCAGCAGCTTAGCGGGCGACAGGGAGTATGGCTACACCTTC
. TRBJ1-2 . TRBV5-6 CASSLGKGVYGYTF TGTGCCAGCAGCTTGGGTAAGGGCGTCTATGGCTACACCTTC
. TRBJ1-1 . TRBV27 CASSLSWVTNTEAFF TGTGCCAGCAGTTTATCGTGGGTGACGAACACTGAAGCTTTCTTT
. TRBJ2-4 . TRBV15 CATSRDGRKNIQYF TGTGCCACCAGCAGAGATGGGCGCAAAAACATTCAGTACTTC
. TRBJ2-7 TRBD1 TRBV28 CASSSGQGVTYEQYF TGTGCCAGCAGTTCCGGACAGGGAGTTACCTACGAGCAGTACTTC
once TRBJ1-1 . TRBV5-1 CASSSIPRVLNTEAFF TGCGCCAGCAGCTCAATCCCGCGAGTCCTGAACACTGAAGCTTTCTTT
. TRBJ1-2 TRBD1 TRBV6-6 CASSYSPGQSYGYTF TGTGCCAGCAGTTACTCACCGGGACAGAGCTATGGCTACACCTTC
. TRBJ1-3 . TRBV4-1 CASSQPTGLGGNTIYF TGCGCCAGCAGCCAACCAACAGGGCTCGGTGGAAACACCATATATTTT
. TRBJ1-2 . TRBV7-2 CASSLVGGRNYGYTF TGTGCCAGCAGCTTAGTTGGGGGGCGGAACTATGGCTACACCTTC
. TRBJ1-2 . TRBV11-3 CASSHLEGRMGTF TGTGCCAGCAGCCATTTAGAGGGCCGTATGGGTACCTTC
. TRBJ2-1 TRBD1 TRBV28 CASTQPGTGPYNEQFF TGTGCCAGCACCCAACCCGGGACAGGGCCCTACAATGAGCAGTTCTTC
. TRBJ2-3 TRBD2 TRBV10-3 CAISEVASGDSDTQYF TGTGCCATCAGTGAGGTGGCTAGCGGGGACTCAGATACGCAGTATTTT
. TRBJ1-5 . TRBV21-1 CASSIGFGGGQPQHF TGTGCCAGCAGCATAGGTTTTGGGGGCGGTCAGCCCCAGCATTTT
. TRBJ1-1 TRBD1 TRBV27 CASSQGAGTEAFF TGTGCCAGCAGCCAGGGGGCTGGCACTGAAGCTTTCTTT
few TRBJ1-1 . TRBV6-2/TRBV6-3 CASSAIDRNTEAFF TGTGCCAGCAGTGCTATAGACAGGAACACTGAAGCTTTCTTT
. TRBJ2-7 . TRBV5-6 CASTYLRTKEQYF TGTGCCAGCACTTATTTACGGACAAAAGAGCAGTACTTC
once TRBJ1-5 . TRBV12-5 CASGLVLGSHLNQPQHF TGTGCTAGTGGTTTGGTACTTGGCAGTCATCTTAATCAGCCCCAGCATTTT
. TRBJ1-2 . TRBV28 CASALTGYRNYGYTF TGTGCCAGCGCTCTAACAGGGTATCGTAACTATGGCTACACCTTC
. TRBJ2-7 . TRBV15 CATSRGTPYEQYF TGTGCCACCAGCAGGGGCACCCCCTACGAGCAGTACTTC
. TRBJ2-1 . TRBV7-2 CASSLRADSYNEQFF TGTGCCAGCAGCTTAAGGGCGGACTCCTACAATGAGCAGTTCTTC
. TRBJ1-1 . TRBV7-9 CASSVALNTEAFF TGTGCCAGCAGCGTGGCTTTGAACACTGAAGCTTTCTTT
. TRBJ1-1 . TRBV5-6 CASSLGPLGNTEAFF TGTGCCAGCAGCTTGGGTCCCCTCGGGAACACTGAAGCTTTCTTT
. TRBJ1-1 TRBD1 TRBV7-9 CASREEGASEAFF TGTGCCAGCAGAGAAGAGGGGGCGTCTGAAGCTTTCTTT
. TRBJ2-1 . TRBV7-2 CASSFRRASHNEQFF TGTGCCAGCAGCTTCCGGAGGGCCTCTCACAATGAGCAGTTCTTC
. TRBJ2-1 TRBD2 TRBV6-4 CASSDEGTSGYNEQFF TGTGCCAGCAGTGATGAAGGGACTAGCGGTTACAATGAGCAGTTCTTC
. TRBJ1-6 . TRBV18 CASSLDSSYNSPLHF TGTGCCAGCTCACTGGATAGCTCCTATAATTCACCCCTCCACTTT
. TRBJ2-2 . TRBV28 CASTDWGQANGELFF TGTGCCAGCACCGACTGGGGGCAGGCAAACGGGGAGCTGTTTTTT
. TRBJ1-6 . TRBV6-5 CASSYSGDSPLHF TGTGCCAGCAGTTACTCTGGGGATTCACCCCTCCACTTT
once TRBJ1-2 . TRBV19 CAPTEQENYYGYTF TGTGCCCCTACAGAGCAGGAAAACTACTATGGCTACACCTTC
once TRBJ1-3 . TRBV19 CASSIAAFGNTIYF TGTGCCAGTAGTATAGCGGCATTTGGAAACACCATATATTTT
once TRBJ2-1 . TRBV11-3 CASSLDGPGSTYNEQFF TGTGCCAGCAGCTTAGATGGTCCAGGGTCGACCTACAATGAGCAGTTCTTC
. TRBJ2-7 . TRBV2 CATRRVTYEQYF TGTGCCACCAGGAGGGTGACCTACGAGCAGTACTTC
. TRBJ2-7 TRBD1 TRBV3-1/TRBV3-2 CASSHRGREQYF TGTGCCAGCAGCCACAGGGGGCGCGAGCAGTACTTC
. TRBJ1-1 . TRBV4-1 CASSVGVWTEAFF TGCGCCAGCAGCGTAGGAGTTTGGACTGAAGCTTTCTTT
. TRBJ1-2 TRBD1 TRBV7-2 CASSLGPFEGASIGYTF TGTGCCAGCAGCTTAGGCCCCTTCGAGGGGGCAAGTATCGGCTACACCTTC